This T cell receptor beta chain came from a study of cytomegalovirus exposure and HLA in healthy donors. V lost 0 bases, J lost 5 bases, and 15 bases lay in between. The CDR3 is 17 amino acids. Germline V gene data show CDR1 as SGHKS and CDR2 as YYEKEE (reference sequence). Study-wide points: The classifier was said to identify cytomegalovirus status with high specificity and sensitivity.

Repertoires were generated with immunoSEQ multiplex PCR, while TCRdb's copy carries only in-frame clones and drops some. The sample gives 300,000 to 350,000 clones, roughly 90% of which show up once; around 0.96% is in the top ten. Regarding this clone: Its antigen remains unknown.

The chain couples TRBV5-5 to TRBJ1-6; D might be TRBD1 (6 bases). The sequencing input was PBMCs. The clonotype comes from a man in his thirties or forties in good health and CMV-seronegative. The CDR3 coding sequence is TGTGCCAGCAGCTTGGTTACGTTTAGGGGGAATAATTCACCCCTCCACTTT. This codes for CASSLVTFRGNNSPLHF.